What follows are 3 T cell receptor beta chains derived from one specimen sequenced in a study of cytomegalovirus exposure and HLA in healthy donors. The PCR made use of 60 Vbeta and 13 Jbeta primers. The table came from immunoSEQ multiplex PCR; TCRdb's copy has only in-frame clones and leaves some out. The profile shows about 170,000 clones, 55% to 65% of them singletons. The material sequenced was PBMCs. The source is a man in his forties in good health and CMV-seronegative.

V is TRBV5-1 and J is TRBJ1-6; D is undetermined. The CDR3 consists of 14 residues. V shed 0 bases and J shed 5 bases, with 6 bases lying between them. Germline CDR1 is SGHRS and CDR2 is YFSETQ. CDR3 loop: CASSLGQNNSPLHF. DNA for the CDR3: TGCGCCAGCAGCTTGGGACAAAATAATTCACCCCTCCACTTT.

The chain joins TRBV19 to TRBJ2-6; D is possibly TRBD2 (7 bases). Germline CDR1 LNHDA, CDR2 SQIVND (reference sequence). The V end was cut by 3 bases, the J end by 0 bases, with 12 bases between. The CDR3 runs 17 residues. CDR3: CASSILGGGSGANVLTF. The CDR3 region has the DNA TGTGCCAGTAGTATCCTAGGGGGGGGCTCTGGGGCCAACGTCCTGACTTTC.

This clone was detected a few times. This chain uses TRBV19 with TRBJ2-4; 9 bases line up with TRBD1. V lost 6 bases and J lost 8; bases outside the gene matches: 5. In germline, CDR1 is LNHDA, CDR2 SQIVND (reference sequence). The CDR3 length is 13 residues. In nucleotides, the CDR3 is TGTGCCAGTAGCAAGGACAGGGGAGACATTCAGTACTTC. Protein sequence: CASSKDRGDIQYF.